Each of the 27 T cell receptor beta chains below was sequenced from the same sample in a study of cytomegalovirus exposure and HLA in healthy donors. PCR primers comprised 60 Vbeta and 13 Jbeta primers. Using immunoSEQ multiplex PCR, the repertoire was profiled, and TCRdb retains in-frame clones only, with some absent. The sample shows about 150,000 clones, approximately 69% of them seen only once. Material for sequencing was PBMCs. These receptors were taken from a man aged 30 to 39 in good health and CMV-seronegative.

The genes are TRBV18 and TRBJ2-1, with a possible D match to TRBD2 (5 bases). This CDR3 region has 16 residues. Trimming shortened V by 3 bases and J by 3 bases, and 15 bases separated the two germline ends. Germline V gene sequence: CDR1 KGHSH, CDR2 LQKENI. The CDR3 DNA reads as TGTGCCAGCTCACCCGATACCGGACTTTTCTACAATGAGCAGTTCTTC. It is translated as CASSPDTGLFYNEQFF.

The chain employs TRBV12-5 and TRBJ2-3; 12 positions agree with TRBD2. CDR3 size: 15 residues. J was trimmed by 6 bases and V by 1 base; bases with no gene match: 2. Germline CDR1 reads LGHNT; CDR2 reads FRNRAP. CDR3 coding DNA: TGTGCTAGTGGTTTGGGACTAGCGGGGGTGGATACGCAGTATTTT. Translating gives CASGLGLAGVDTQYF.

V is TRBV5-6 and J is TRBJ1-1; TRBD1 is a possible D gene (5 bases). The CDR3 consists of 18 residues. Germline CDR1 reads SGHDT; CDR2 reads YYEEEE. Trimming cost V 3 bases and J 3 bases, with 24 bases left between them. The CDR3 here is CASSWGSTGGGGDTEAFF. CDR3 DNA sequence: TGTGCCAGCAGCTGGGGCAGCACTGGGGGGGGAGGGGACACTGAAGCTTTCTTT.

This clone occurred a few times. The chain recombines TRBV9 with TRBJ1-2; D is unclear. The CDR3 has 14 residues. Between the trimmed V and J ends, which lost 5 bases and 4 bases, there was a span of 15 bases. Germline V gives CDR1 SGDLS, CDR2 YYNGEE. CDR3 sequence (DNA): TGTGCCAGCAGTGGTAGGGAGGGAGTCTATGGCTACACCTTC. Amino acid sequence: CASSGREGVYGYTF. Supplemented by reference TRBV9 and TRBJ1-2, the full variable domain reads DSGVTQTPKHLITATGQRVTLRCSPRSGDLSVYWYQQSLDQGLQFLIQYYNGEERAKGNILERFSAQQFPDLHSELNLSSLELGDSALYFCASSGREGVYGYTFGSGTRLTVV.

This chain links TRBV29-1 with TRBJ2-2; TRBD1 agrees at 9 bases. V lost 7 bases and J lost 1; bases outside the gene matches: 4. The CDR3 is 14 residues long. The germline gives CDR1 SQVTM, CDR2 ANQGSEA. The CDR3 protein is CSGGQGVNTGELFF. The CDR3 nucleotides read TGCAGCGGGGGACAGGGAGTGAACACCGGGGAGCTGTTTTTT.

The genes are TRBV28 and TRBJ2-1; TRBD2 aligns across 10 bases. V lost 5 bases to trimming and J lost 4 bases; unmatched junction nucleotides: 11. Germline loops: CDR1 MDHEN, CDR2 SYDVKM. The CDR3 length is 17 residues. CDR3 bases: TGTGCCAGCAGTCCCACCTCAGCGGGGGGGCCTTACAATGAGCAGTTCTTC. This gives the protein CASSPTSAGGPYNEQFF.

The rearrangement links TRBV15 to TRBJ2-7, with D possibly matching TRBD1 (7 bases). The CDR3 has 15 amino acids. Germline V gene lookup returns CDR1 LNHNV and CDR2 YYDKDF (reference sequence). The germline V and J ends were trimmed by 0 bases and 4 bases, with 13 bases remaining between them. The CDR3 bases are TGTGCCACCAGCAGAGAGGCGACAGGGAGGTACGAGCAGTACTTC. Translated, it gives CATSREATGRYEQYF.

The chain links TRBV6-1 to TRBJ2-5; D gene ambiguous. Per germline, CDR1 MNHNS and CDR2 SASEGT. CDR3 size: 13 residues. V dropped 8 bases and J dropped 1 base, with 11 bases sitting between them. The chain's CDR3 is CASGPFPQETQYF. The CDR3 DNA sequence: TGTGCCAGCGGGCCTTTCCCCCAAGAGACCCAGTACTTC.

A single count supports this clone. DNA of the CDR3: TGTGCCTGGAGTGTAGGAATCGGGACAGGGTCGACGGAGACCCAGTACTTC. It yields the protein CAWSVGIGTGSTETQYF. This chain uses TRBV30 with TRBJ2-5, with 9 bases matching TRBD1. This CDR3 spans 17 amino acids. Trimming cost V 0 bases and J 5 bases; bases outside gene matches: 13. The germline gives CDR1 GTSNPN, CDR2 SVGIG (reference sequence).

This clone showed up just a few times. The chain couples TRBV2 to TRBJ2-5; 14 bases line up with TRBD2. Trimming removed 8 bases from V and 5 bases from J; junction bases left unmatched: 4. This CDR3 comprises 14 residues. Germline V CDR1 and CDR2: SNHLY, FYNNEI. CDR3: CASWGLAGVETQYF. Written as DNA, the CDR3 is TGTGCCAGCTGGGGACTAGCGGGGGTTGAGACCCAGTACTTC.

J is TRBJ1-5 and V is TRBV28; 7 bases align to TRBD1. This CDR3 is 14 amino acids long. CDR1 is MDHEN and CDR2 is SYDVKM in the germline V gene. J was trimmed by 2 bases and V by 3 bases; bases with no gene match: 1. CDR3 residues: CASSFGTGNQPQHF. The CDR3 region has the DNA TGTGCCAGCAGTTTCGGGACAGGCAATCAGCCCCAGCATTTT.

The chain joins TRBV19 to TRBJ2-5, with 8 positions matching TRBD1. V lost 4 bases to trimming and J lost 0 bases; unmatched junction nucleotides: 4. This CDR3 region has 15 residues. The germline gives CDR1 LNHDA, CDR2 SQIVND (reference sequence). Written as DNA, the CDR3 is TGTGCCAGTAGTAGAGACAGGGGTAACCAAGAGACCCAGTACTTC. This encodes CASSRDRGNQETQYF.

The J gene is TRBJ1-1, the V gene TRBV13; tentatively, D is TRBD1 (5 bases). This CDR3 contains 11 residues. V was trimmed by 5 bases and J by 6 bases, leaving 7 bases between them. Germline V gene data show CDR1 as PRHDT and CDR2 as FYEKMQ (reference sequence). CDR3 DNA sequence: TGTGCCAGCAGCAAAGGGGCTGAAGCTTTCTTT. Protein sequence: CASSKGAEAFF.

Concerning this clone itself: A read error is likely, as this CDR3 ends without the conserved phenylalanine or tryptophan. The rearrangement uses TRBV5-4 and TRBJ1-3; 8 positions match TRBD1. CDR3 length: 15 residues. V was clipped by 3 bases and J by 1 base; unmatched bases: 3. Germline lookup yields CDR1 SGHNT and CDR2 YYREEE (reference sequence). The CDR3, as DNA: TGTGCCAGCAGCTCTGGGACAGGTTCTGGAAACACCATATATCTT. Protein: CASSSGTGSGNTIYL.

This clone was seen just once. V usage is TRBV2 and J usage is TRBJ2-4; tentative D call: TRBD2 (5 bases). This CDR3 spans 15 amino acids. Deletions cut 3 bases from V and 1 base from J, with 10 bases between. The V gene's germline CDR1 is SNHLY and CDR2 FYNNEI. The CDR3 is CASSDRGTAKNIQYF. CDR3 nucleotides: TGTGCCAGCAGTGATCGGGGAACGGCCAAAAACATTCAGTACTTC.

This clone was seen only a few times. V is TRBV27 and J is TRBJ2-2; D unclear. V lost 1 base, J lost 1 base, and 10 bases lay in between. The CDR3 extends over 16 amino acids. Germline loops: CDR1 MNHEY, CDR2 SMNVEV (reference sequence). The CDR3 nucleotides are TGTGCCAGCAGTTTATGGGCAGATCTGAACACCGGGGAGCTGTTTTTT. This codes for CASSLWADLNTGELFF.

The gene calls are TRBV5-1 and TRBJ1-6; D unresolved. V was shortened by 4 bases and J by 3 bases, with 8 bases between the two germline ends. CDR3 length equals 14 residues. Germline lookup yields CDR1 SGHRS and CDR2 YFSETQ. Here the CDR3 reads CASSTGVYNSPLHF. The CDR3 nucleotides read TGCGCCAGCAGCACGGGAGTCTATAATTCACCCCTCCACTTT.

This sequence joins TRBV4-2 and TRBJ2-3, with 10 nucleotides matching TRBD2. Trimming removed 1 base from V and 1 base from J; junction bases left unmatched: 8. CDR3 length: 18 amino acids. Germline CDR1 reads LGHNA; CDR2 reads YNFKEQ. The CDR3 spells CASSQASGGKWGTDTQYF. The CDR3 DNA is TGTGCCAGCAGCCAAGCTAGCGGGGGTAAATGGGGCACAGATACGCAGTATTTT.

V is TRBV7-9 and J is TRBJ2-7; tentatively, D is TRBD1 (6 bases). Trimming took off 5 bases at V and 2 bases at J, with 13 bases between the two ends. Germline CDR1 is SEHNR and CDR2 is FQNEAQ (reference sequence). The CDR3 consists of 14 residues. CDR3 sequence reads: CASSRKQGPYEQYF. The CDR3 DNA follows: TGTGCCAGCAGCCGTAAACAGGGACCCTACGAGCAGTACTTC.

The chain carries TRBV7-8 and TRBJ1-5; D is perhaps TRBD1 (6 bases). CDR1 and CDR2 (germline): SGHVS, FQNEAQ. This CDR3 is 14 amino acids long. Trimming pared 1 base from V and 3 bases from J, leaving 7 bases between. In DNA, the CDR3 is TGTGCCAGCAGCTTAGGACAGGACAATCAGCCCCAGCATTTT. Its protein is CASSLGQDNQPQHF.

The chain is built from TRBV5-1 and TRBJ2-7; possible D gene TRBD1, 6 bases. V lost 2 bases and J 6 bases, leaving 15 bases between the germline ends. The length of the CDR3 is 14 residues. Germline CDR1 and CDR2: SGHRS and YFSETQ. CDR3 coding DNA: TGCGCCAGCAGCTTACAGGGTTCCCCATCCGAGCAGTACTTC. Translating gives CASSLQGSPSEQYF.

The chain recombines TRBV5-1 with TRBJ2-7; 12 bases are shared with TRBD2. Looked up from germline, CDR1 is SGHRS and CDR2 is YFSETQ. CDR3 size: 14 residues. The V and J ends lost 5 bases and 9 bases, in that order; junction bases with no gene match: 9. The CDR3 spells CASSPLTSGGAQYF. CDR3 DNA: TGCGCCAGCAGTCCGCTGACTAGCGGGGGAGCGCAGTACTTC.

The CDR3 spells CASSPGQGWAGELFF. The CDR3 region has the DNA TGTGCCAGCAGTCCAGGACAGGGGTGGGCCGGGGAGCTGTTTTTT. The chain recombines TRBV6-6 with TRBJ2-2, with 9 bases fitting TRBD1. The germline V gene encodes CDR1 MNHNY and CDR2 SVGAGI (reference sequence). J lost 6 bases, V lost 5 bases, and 7 bases had no gene match. The CDR3 contains 15 residues.

V usage is TRBV5-1 and J usage is TRBJ1-1; 10 bases line up with TRBD1. This CDR3 is 15 amino acids long. Germline-derived CDR1 and CDR2 are SGHRS and YFSETQ. V trimming: 3 bases; J trimming: 3 bases; junction bases outside the gene matches: 5. This chain's CDR3 is CASSYRGTGDTEAFF. As DNA, the CDR3 is TGCGCCAGCAGCTACCGAGGGACAGGGGACACTGAAGCTTTCTTT.

This clone was counted a single time. V and J are TRBV5-4 and TRBJ2-7; TRBD1 aligns across 8 bases. Germline CDR1 reads SGHNT; CDR2 reads YYREEE (reference sequence). The CDR3 extends over 13 amino acids. Germline trimming cut 7 bases from V and 2 bases from J; bases unmatched to any gene: 5. The CDR3 sequence: CASGQGVTYEQYF. DNA for the CDR3: TGTGCCAGCGGACAGGGAGTAACCTACGAGCAGTACTTC.

This sequence joins TRBV4-3 and TRBJ2-7; 8 bases are a match to TRBD1. CDR1 is LGHNA, CDR2 YSLEER, per germline. The CDR3 consists of 14 residues. J lost 3 bases, V lost 3 bases, and 4 bases had no gene match. In DNA form, the CDR3 reads TGCGCCAGCAGCCAGGGGACAGGTAACTACGAGCAGTACTTC. This translates into CASSQGTGNYEQYF.

This chain uses TRBV11-2 with TRBJ2-1, with TRBD2 identical over 8 bases. CDR1 SGHAT and CDR2 FQNNGV come from the germline V gene. The CDR3 is 13 amino acids. V shed 7 bases, J shed 9 bases, and the junction held 8 bases outside the gene matches. CDR3 nucleotide sequence: TGTGCCAGCACCCGGACTAGCAGAGGTGAGCAGTTCTTC. It specifies CASTRTSRGEQFF.